The 23 T cell receptor beta chains below all came from one sample that was sequenced in a study of cytomegalovirus exposure and HLA in healthy donors. PCR involved 60 Vbeta and 13 Jbeta primers. The method was immunoSEQ multiplex PCR; TCRdb's version includes in-frame clones alone and lacks a portion of them. Of about 150,000 clones in the sample, about 81% were seen once. The specimen sequenced was PBMCs. The source is a man aged 30 to 45 in good health and CMV-seronegative.

The chain joins TRBV7-2 to TRBJ2-7; TRBD1 is a possible D gene (6 bases). The CDR3 has 17 residues. The germline V gene encodes CDR1 SGHTA and CDR2 FQGNSA. V dropped 2 bases and J dropped 0 bases, with 17 bases sitting between them. The CDR3 nucleotides read TGTGCCAGCAGCTTAAGGACAGACGCCTTTAGCTCCTACGAGCAGTACTTC. It encodes CASSLRTDAFSSYEQYF. The whole variable domain, remainder taken from reference TRBV7-2 and TRBJ2-7, is GAGVSQSPSNKVTEKGKDVELRCDPISGHTALYWYRQSLGQGLEFLIYFQGNSAPDKSGLPSDRFSAERTGGSVSTLTIQRTQQEDSAVYLCASSLRTDAFSSYEQYFGPGTRLTVT.

The chain uses TRBV27 and TRBJ2-3, with 9 positions matching TRBD2. The germline gives CDR1 MNHEY, CDR2 SMNVEV (reference sequence). The CDR3 extends over 18 amino acids. Losses at the gene ends were 6 bases for V and 5 bases for J; bases not matched to a gene: 18. CDR3 sequence: CASSHRWSGTSFEDTQYF. The CDR3 DNA is TGTGCCAGCAGCCATAGATGGTCCGGGACTAGCTTCGAAGATACGCAGTATTTT.

The J gene is TRBJ2-3, the V gene TRBV30; D gene unclear. Germline-derived CDR1 and CDR2 are GTSNPN and SVGIG (reference sequence). CDR3 length: 12 amino acids. V was shortened by 2 bases and J by 2 bases, with 5 bases between the two germline ends. The CDR3 bases are TGTGCCTGGAGTCACAACACAGATACGCAGTATTTT. The encoded protein is CAWSHNTDTQYF.

The CDR3 nucleotides read TGTGCCAGCAGCCATCCTGGGGGGGGAGCGGGTAATCAGCCCCAGCATTTT. It encodes CASSHPGGGAGNQPQHF. The chain links TRBV7-6 to TRBJ1-5; perhaps TRBD1 as D (5 bases). V dropped 5 bases and J dropped 4 bases, with 21 bases sitting between them. There are 17 residues in the CDR3. Looked up from germline, CDR1 is SGHVS and CDR2 is FNYEAQ.

The V gene is TRBV6-5, the J gene TRBJ1-2; 11 nucleotides align to TRBD1. After removal of 2 bases from V and 4 bases from J, the junction contained 0 bases not matched to a gene. CDR1 is MNHEY and CDR2 is SVGAGI in the germline V gene. The CDR3 totals 14 residues. The CDR3 spells CASSYGTGGYGYTF. For the CDR3, the DNA is TGTGCCAGCAGTTACGGGACAGGGGGCTATGGCTACACCTTC.

This sequence joins TRBV7-9 and TRBJ2-3; 10 nucleotides line up with TRBD2. V lost 2 bases, J lost 6 bases, and 8 bases stayed unmatched. The germline CDR1 and CDR2 sequences are SEHNR and FQNEAQ (reference sequence). The CDR3 loop spans 16 amino acids. The CDR3 sequence: CASSLRTSGGADTQYF. In nucleotides, the CDR3 is TGTGCCAGCAGCTTAAGAACCAGCGGGGGGGCGGATACGCAGTATTTT.

Only a few counts were recorded for this clone. V is TRBV6-6 and J is TRBJ1-1; 8 nucleotides line up with TRBD1. Losses at the gene ends were 2 bases for V and 1 base for J; bases not matched to a gene: 6. Per germline, CDR1 MNHNY and CDR2 SVGAGI (reference sequence). CDR3 length equals 16 residues. The CDR3 DNA follows: TGTGCCAGCAGTTACATAATAGGGACAGGGAACACTGAAGCTTTCTTT. Its protein product is CASSYIIGTGNTEAFF.

This clone was recorded a few times. J is TRBJ2-3 and V is TRBV7-9, with a possible D match to TRBD2 (6 bases). The CDR3 has 15 residues. Germline assignment: CDR1 SEHNR and CDR2 FQNEAQ (reference sequence). Between the trimmed V and J ends, which lost 0 bases and 5 bases, there was a span of 12 bases. CDR3 sequence: CASSLAFGGVDTQYF. The CDR3 DNA follows: TGTGCCAGCAGCTTAGCATTCGGGGGAGTAGATACGCAGTATTTT.

This clone was counted only a few times. The V gene is TRBV7-9, the J gene TRBJ2-7; D perhaps matches TRBD2 (5 bases). This CDR3 comprises 14 residues. Looked up from germline, CDR1 is SEHNR and CDR2 is FQNEAQ (reference sequence). V was shortened by 5 bases and J by 2 bases, with 13 bases between the two germline ends. CDR3 in DNA: TGTGCCAGCAGCCCGAGCCCGGGAACCTACGAGCAGTACTTC. Protein product: CASSPSPGTYEQYF.

J is TRBJ2-3 and V is TRBV7-3; 8 bases are shared with TRBD1. V gave up 4 bases and J gave up 5 bases; unmatched junction bases: 5. The CDR3 is made up of 14 amino acids. Germline values: CDR1 SGHTA, CDR2 FQGTGA. The CDR3 nucleotides read TGTGCCAGCAGCTCGACAGGGGTAGGAGATACGCAGTATTTT. Translation: CASSSTGVGDTQYF. Full variable domain (outside the CDR3, taken from reference TRBV7-3 and TRBJ2-3): GAGVSQTPSNKVTEKGKYVELRCDPISGHTALYWYRQSLGQGPEFLIYFQGTGAADDSGLPNDRFFAVRPEGSVSTLKIQRTERGDSAVYLCASSSTGVGDTQYFGPGTRLTVL.

The V gene is TRBV5-1, the J gene TRBJ1-6; D may be TRBD1 (6 bases). V dropped 4 bases and J dropped 18 bases, with 20 bases sitting between them. Germline CDR1 is SGHRS and CDR2 is YFSETQ. The CDR3 contains 13 residues. CDR3 nucleotide sequence: TGCGCCAGCAGCCCGGATGGGGGCGGATCTCCCCACTTT. Residues: CASSPDGGGSPHF. The complete variable domain, with remaining parts taken from reference TRBV5-1 and TRBJ1-6, reads KAGVTQTPRYLIKTRGQQVTLSCSPISGHRSVSWYQQTPGQGLQFLFEYFSETQRNKGNFPGRFSGRQFSNSRSEMNVSTLELGDSALYLCASSPDGGGSPHFGNGTRLTVT.

V gene TRBV5-4 combines with J gene TRBJ1-1, with TRBD1 identical over 7 bases. The CDR3 contains 14 residues. The V gene end was trimmed by 4 bases and the J gene end by 2 bases; junction bases not matched to a gene: 5. CDR1 and CDR2 from the germline V gene are SGHNT and YYREEE (reference sequence). The CDR3 is CASSPGQPNTEAFF. The CDR3 bases are TGTGCCAGCAGCCCGGGACAGCCAAACACTGAAGCTTTCTTT. The whole variable domain, remainder taken from reference TRBV5-4 and TRBJ1-1, is ETGVTQSPTHLIKTRGQQVTLRCSSQSGHNTVSWYQQALGQGPQFIFQYYREEENGRGNFPPRFSGLQFPNYSSELNVNALELDDSALYLCASSPGQPNTEAFFGQGTRLTVV.

Concerning this clone itself: This may come from a read error, since a much larger clone is one base off. The chain joins TRBV7-9 to TRBJ2-5, with D uncertain. This CDR3 has 12 amino acids. Trimming took off 1 base at V and 5 bases at J, with 5 bases between the two ends. Germline CDR1 reads SEHNR; CDR2 reads FQNEAQ (reference sequence). The CDR3 sequence: CASSLERETQYF. The CDR3 nucleotides read TGTGCCAGCAGCTTAGAGAGGGAGACCCAGTACTTC.

This clone was found a few times. The chain is built from TRBV29-1 and TRBJ2-3; TRBD2 matches 13 bases. This CDR3 has 16 residues. Germline-derived CDR1 and CDR2 are SQVTM and ANQGSEA. The V and J ends lost 5 bases and 3 bases, in that order; junction bases with no gene match: 8. Here the CDR3 DNA reads TGCAGCGTTTCGCCGGGACTAGCGGGACTTACAGATACGCAGTATTTT. Protein: CSVSPGLAGLTDTQYF.

The chain recombines TRBV29-1 with TRBJ2-7; perhaps TRBD2 as D (6 bases). CDR3 length: 17 residues. The V gene lost 1 base and the J gene lost 4 bases, with 23 bases spanning the gap. From germline, CDR1 is SQVTM and CDR2 ANQGSEA. The CDR3 reads CSVEVAVEGPGRYEQYF. In nucleotides, the CDR3 is TGCAGCGTTGAAGTTGCAGTCGAGGGCCCAGGGAGGTACGAGCAGTACTTC.

The genes are TRBV5-1 and TRBJ1-3; the D is unclear. CDR3 length equals 14 residues. V lost 0 bases and J lost 3, with 7 bases in between. CDR1 is SGHRS, CDR2 YFSETQ, per germline. The CDR3 protein is CASSLAAGGNTIYF. The CDR3, as DNA: TGCGCCAGCAGCTTGGCGGCAGGTGGAAACACCATATATTTT.

This rearrangement joins TRBV6-5 to TRBJ1-1; D might be TRBD1 (5 bases). Per germline, CDR1 MNHEY and CDR2 SVGAGI. The CDR3 is 15 amino acids. V was cut by 5 bases and J by 6 bases, with 19 bases left in between. CDR3 protein: CASSGPRASNSEAFF. The CDR3, as DNA: TGTGCCAGCAGTGGTCCCAGGGCCTCTAACTCTGAAGCTTTCTTT.

V and J are TRBV2 and TRBJ2-4; TRBD2 aligns across 13 bases. The CDR3 totals 14 residues. CDR1 SNHLY and CDR2 FYNNEI come from the germline V gene. After removal of 7 bases from V and 4 bases from J, the junction contained 1 base not matched to a gene. This CDR3 is CASTTSGGKNIQYF. The CDR3 region has the DNA TGTGCCAGCACGACTAGCGGGGGGAAAAACATTCAGTACTTC. Full variable domain (remainder filled in from reference TRBV2 and TRBJ2-4): EPEVTQTPSHQVTQMGQEVILRCVPISNHLYFYWYRQILGQKVEFLVSFYNNEISEKSEIFDDQFSVERPDGSNFTLKIRSTKLEDSAMYFCASTTSGGKNIQYFGAGTRLSVL.

The chain recombines TRBV9 with TRBJ2-1; TRBD1 agrees at 9 bases. The germline V gene has CDR1 SGDLS and CDR2 YYNGEE. The CDR3 is made up of 15 amino acids. The junction had 5 bases not matched to a gene; V was cut back by 0 bases and J by 7 bases. The CDR3 sequence: CASSVGRTGANEQFF. CDR3 bases: TGTGCCAGCAGCGTAGGGAGGACAGGGGCGAATGAGCAGTTCTTC.

The V gene is TRBV6-5, the J gene TRBJ1-2, with 8 bases aligning to TRBD1. The junction had 5 bases not matched to a gene; V was cut back by 5 bases and J by 3 bases. Germline lookup yields CDR1 MNHEY and CDR2 SVGAGI. This CDR3 has 14 amino acids. The CDR3: CASSPSGQDYGYTF. The CDR3 nucleotides are TGTGCCAGCAGTCCCTCGGGACAGGACTATGGCTACACCTTC.

The chain is built from TRBV2 and TRBJ2-3; a possible D gene is TRBD1 (5 bases). Between the trimmed V and J ends, which lost 6 bases and 0 bases, there was a span of 10 bases. Germline V lookup: CDR1 SNHLY, CDR2 FYNNEI. This CDR3 contains 14 residues. The CDR3 DNA reads as TGTGCCAGCAGGAGACAGACTAGCACAGATACGCAGTATTTT. Encoded protein: CASRRQTSTDTQYF.

This sequence joins TRBV15 and TRBJ2-7; 7 bases map to TRBD1. The CDR3 consists of 16 residues. Looked up from germline, CDR1 is LNHNV and CDR2 is YYDKDF (reference sequence). The ends lost 1 base at V and 0 bases at J; junction bases unmatched: 6. The CDR3 DNA reads as TGTGCCACCAGCAGAGCTAAAGGGACAGCCTCCTACGAGCAGTACTTC. This translates into CATSRAKGTASYEQYF.

This clone showed up just once. V is TRBV6-1 and J is TRBJ1-6; weak D call: TRBD1 (5 bases). The V gene lost 6 bases and the J gene lost 3 bases, with 12 bases spanning the gap. CDR3 length: 15 amino acids. Per the germline V gene, CDR1 is MNHNS and CDR2 is SASEGT. CDR3 DNA: TGTGCCAGCAGATTGGACACAGGCTATAATTCACCCCTCCACTTT. This encodes CASRLDTGYNSPLHF.